This TCR beta chain was profiled in a study of blood T cell repertoires in COVID-19. Overall study: In each case, the material was cDNA or gDNA derived from T cells, B-cell-depleted T cells, or PBMCs.

Per the original data handling: For nucleated cells, counts were estimated from reference gene primer amplification. Produced via immunoSEQ multiplex PCR; TCRdb's table is partial and in-frame only. V and J calls and clone size follow that table, whereas D and trimming were derived from the DNA. The top ten clones hold 2.5% to 3% of a sample with more than 200,000 clones, 83% of them seen once. Per the germline V gene, CDR1 is LGHNT and CDR2 is FRNRAP. The ends lost 0 bases at V and 2 bases at J; junction bases unmatched: 12. The CDR3 is made up of 18 amino acids. The sample comprised peripheral blood. This clonotype was sampled from a middle-aged woman with active or convalescent COVID-19. This sequence joins TRBV12-5 and TRBJ1-2, with 7 bases fitting TRBD1. The DNA of the CDR3 is TGTGCTAGTGGTTTGGTACCCGTTCTGGACAGGATGAACTATGGCTACACCTTC. This gives the protein CASGLVPVLDRMNYGYTF.